This is a list of T cell receptor beta chains from one sample in a study of CD4 T cells in relation to SARS-CoV-2 and coronaviruses. The method was immunoSEQ multiplex PCR; TCRdb's version includes in-frame clones alone and lacks a portion of them. This sample has almost 20,000 clones, with about 80% found just once. Antigen specificity for these receptors is unknown. Sequencing used CD4+ T cells from PBMCs, cultured in vitro. Receptors were obtained from a human donor in good health. Both conserved end residues are part of each CDR3. D genes are given only for firm matches. Clone size is shown for a subset of rows, as once, few, many or a class of expanded clone.

>TRBD1|TRBV7-8|TRBJ1-6|once
CASSLTGTGGTPLHF
TGTGCCAGCAGCTTAACAGGGACAGGGGGGACACCCCTCCACTTT
>.|TRBV19|TRBJ1-1|few
CASRLQSNTEAFF
TGTGCCAGTAGGCTCCAATCCAACACTGAAGCTTTCTTT
>.|TRBV19|TRBJ2-7|.
CASSIGFGRTDYEQYF
TGTGCCAGTAGTATTGGGTTTGGCAGGACCGACTACGAGCAGTACTTC
>.|TRBV6-6|TRBJ2-1|.
CASSPGDLNNEQFF
TGTGCCAGCAGCCCCGGAGACTTGAACAATGAGCAGTTCTTC
>TRBD2|TRBV24-1|TRBJ2-7|once
CATSVQLAGGPYEQYF
TGTGCCACCAGTGTTCAATTAGCGGGAGGGCCCTACGAGCAGTACTTC
>.|TRBV7-3|TRBJ1-1|once
CASSPQGGPTEAFF
TGTGCCAGCAGCCCACAGGGAGGGCCCACTGAAGCTTTCTTT
>TRBD1|TRBV7-2|TRBJ1-4|few
CASSRDRGGEKLFF
TGTGCCAGCAGCCGCGACAGGGGGGGTGAAAAACTGTTTTTT
>TRBD2|TRBV11-2|TRBJ2-3|once
CASSSGLAGGWADTQYF
TGTGCCAGCAGCTCGGGACTAGCGGGGGGGTGGGCAGATACGCAGTATTTT
>.|TRBV11-3|TRBJ2-7|.
CASSAQGYEQYF
TGTGCCAGCAGCGCCCAGGGGTACGAGCAGTACTTC
>.|TRBV6-1|TRBJ2-5|.
CASSEASGPRETQYF
TGTGCCAGCAGTGAAGCGAGTGGGCCCCGAGAGACCCAGTACTTC
>.|TRBV7-2|TRBJ1-2|.
CASSPMGGKTGQGYTF
TGTGCCAGCAGCCCTATGGGTGGGAAGACAGGACAGGGCTACACCTTC
>.|TRBV19|TRBJ2-2|.
CASSIGVITGELFF
TGTGCCAGTAGTATAGGGGTAATTACCGGGGAGCTGTTTTTT
>.|TRBV30|TRBJ1-5|.
CAWSKTGYSNQPQHF
TGTGCCTGGAGCAAAACAGGGTATAGCAATCAGCCCCAGCATTTT
>.|TRBV18|TRBJ1-2|.
CASSPNPGQDYGYTF
TGTGCCAGCTCACCCAATCCGGGGCAGGACTATGGCTACACCTTC
>.|TRBV29-1|TRBJ2-7|.
CSVRFSSYEQYF
TGCAGCGTTCGTTTTTCCTCCTACGAGCAGTACTTC
>TRBD2|TRBV2|TRBJ2-3|.
CASSDLSLAGATDTQYF
TGTGCCAGCAGTGATCTAAGCCTAGCGGGAGCAACAGATACGCAGTATTTT
>.|TRBV7-3|TRBJ2-5|.
CASSPGLAQRETQYF
TGTGCCAGCAGCCCAGGGCTAGCGCAAAGGGAGACCCAGTACTTC
>.|TRBV5-6|TRBJ2-7|.
CASSLGGIDYEQYF
TGTGCCAGCAGCTTGGGCGGGATCGATTACGAGCAGTACTTC
>.|TRBV7-6|TRBJ1-5|.
CASSPKTGYPNQPQHF
TGTGCCAGCAGCCCAAAGACAGGCTACCCCAATCAGCCCCAGCATTTT
>.|TRBV5-6|TRBJ2-7|.
CATVEYEQYF
TGTGCCACCGTCGAATACGAGCAGTACTTC
>.|TRBV4-3|TRBJ2-7|.
CASSQDSSSSYEQYF
TGCGCCAGCAGCCAAGATTCGAGCAGCTCCTACGAGCAGTACTTC
>.|TRBV5-4|TRBJ1-2|.
CASSLEDSLYGYTF
TGTGCCAGCAGCTTGGAAGACTCCCTCTATGGCTACACCTTC
>.|TRBV28|TRBJ1-5|.
CASTMGEPQHF
TGTGCCAGCACCATGGGGGAGCCCCAGCATTTT